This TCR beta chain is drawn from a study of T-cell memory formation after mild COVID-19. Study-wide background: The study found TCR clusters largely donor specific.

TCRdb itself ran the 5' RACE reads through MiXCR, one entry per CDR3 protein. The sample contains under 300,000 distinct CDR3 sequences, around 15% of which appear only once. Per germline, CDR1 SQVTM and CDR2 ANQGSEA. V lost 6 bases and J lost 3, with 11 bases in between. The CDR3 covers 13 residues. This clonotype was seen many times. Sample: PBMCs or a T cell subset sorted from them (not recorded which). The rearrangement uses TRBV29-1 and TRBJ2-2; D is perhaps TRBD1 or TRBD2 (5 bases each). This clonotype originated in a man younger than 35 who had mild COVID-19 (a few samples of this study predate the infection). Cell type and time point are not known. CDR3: CSVPGRDTGELFF. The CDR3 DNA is TGCAGCGTGCCGGGACGGGACACCGGGGAGCTGTTTTTT.